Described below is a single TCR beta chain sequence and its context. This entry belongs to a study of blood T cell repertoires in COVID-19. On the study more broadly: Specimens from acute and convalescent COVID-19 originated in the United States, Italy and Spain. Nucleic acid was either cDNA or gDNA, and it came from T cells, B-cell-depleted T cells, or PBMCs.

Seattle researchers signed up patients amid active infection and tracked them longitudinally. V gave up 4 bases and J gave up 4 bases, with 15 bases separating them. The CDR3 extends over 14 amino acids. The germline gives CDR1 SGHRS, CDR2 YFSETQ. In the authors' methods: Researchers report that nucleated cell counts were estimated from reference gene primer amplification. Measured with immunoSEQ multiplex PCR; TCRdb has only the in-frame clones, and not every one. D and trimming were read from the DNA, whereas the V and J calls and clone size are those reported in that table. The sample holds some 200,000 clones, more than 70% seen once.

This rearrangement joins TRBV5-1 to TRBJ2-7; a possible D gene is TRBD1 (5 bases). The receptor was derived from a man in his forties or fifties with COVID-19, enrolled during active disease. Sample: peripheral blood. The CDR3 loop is CASSVTATAYEQYF. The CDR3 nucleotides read TGCGCCAGCAGCGTGACCGCGACAGCATACGAGCAGTACTTC.